The text below deals with one T cell receptor beta chain. The target antigen is unknown. These data come from a study of beta chain features in type 1 diabetes. Whole-study results and caveats: There was a moderate but significant shortening of TCRB CDR3s in all four CD4+ subsets of Type 1 diabetes patients.

Expressed TCRB transcripts were sequenced because the entire RNA isolate underwent reverse transcription. Clones were read by immunoSEQ multiplex PCR, and TCRdb kept only the in-frame ones, dropping some. This sample has approximately 380,000 clones, with over 13% found just once. Sequenced input: naive CD4+ T cells from blood. This clonotype was obtained from a woman younger than 30 in good health.

The CDR3 loop is CASSLLVAGRAYEQYF. Here the CDR3 DNA reads TGTGCCAGCAGCTTGTTAGTGGCCGGGAGGGCCTACGAGCAGTACTTC. The gene calls are TRBV11-2 and TRBJ2-7; 8 positions match TRBD2. CDR1 is SGHAT, CDR2 FQNNGV, per germline. This CDR3 is 16 amino acids long. V shed 3 bases and J 2 bases; nucleotides not matched to a gene: 9.